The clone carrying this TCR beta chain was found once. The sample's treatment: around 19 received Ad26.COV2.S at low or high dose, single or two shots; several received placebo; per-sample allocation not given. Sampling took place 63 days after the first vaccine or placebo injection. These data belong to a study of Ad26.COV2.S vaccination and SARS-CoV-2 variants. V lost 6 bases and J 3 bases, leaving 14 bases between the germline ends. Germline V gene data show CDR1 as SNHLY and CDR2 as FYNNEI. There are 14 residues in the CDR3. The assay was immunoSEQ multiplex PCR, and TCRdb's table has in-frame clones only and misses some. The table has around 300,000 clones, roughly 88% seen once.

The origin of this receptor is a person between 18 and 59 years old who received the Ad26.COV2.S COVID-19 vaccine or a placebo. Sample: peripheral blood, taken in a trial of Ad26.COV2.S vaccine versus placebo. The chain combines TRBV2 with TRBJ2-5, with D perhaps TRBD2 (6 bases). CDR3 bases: TGTGCCAGCAGCAAACTCTTAGCGGAAGAGACCCAGTACTTC. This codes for CASSKLLAEETQYF.